This T cell receptor (beta chain) appears in the sequencing data of a study of blood T cells in healthy people across ages. Findings and limits, study-wide: Per million T cells, TCR beta diversity dropped about linearly as age rose.

Next came a second PCR, run for roughly 6 to 11 cycles, which used a sample-barcoded 5' primer along with a J-beta primer mix. TCRdb recomputed calls from the 5' RACE reads with MiXCR, one row per CDR3 protein. The data contain hundreds of thousands of distinct CDR3 sequences, more than 55% of them singletons. The J segment lost 4 bases and the V segment lost 4 bases, leaving 7 bases of the junction unmatched. The CDR3 extends over 16 amino acids. Germline CDR1 SEHNR, CDR2 FQNEAQ (reference sequence). This clonotype was detected a few times. No antigen is known for it. Each sample gave at least 6.5 million isolated PBMCs.

The sequenced sample consisted of blood. This receptor was taken from a man aged 35 to 55 in good health. The rearrangement links TRBV7-9 to TRBJ2-3; 11 bases are shared with TRBD1. In nucleotides, the CDR3 is TGTGCCAGCAGCTCCCGGACAGGGGGCATCGCAGATACGCAGTATTTT. It yields the protein CASSSRTGGIADTQYF. Based on the CDR3 plus reference TRBV7-9 and TRBJ2-3, the full variable domain is DTGVSQNPRHKITKRGQNVTFRCDPISEHNRLYWYRQTLGQGPEFLTYFQNEAQLEKSRLLSDRFSAERPKGSFSTLEIQRTEQGDSAMYLCASSSRTGGIADTQYFGPGTRLTVL.